This TCR beta chain was found in a study of response to subunit inactivated influenza vaccine. The study, taken as a whole, reports: The authors suggested that few new T cells are recruited per seasonal influenza vaccination.

Concerning this clonotype: Its specificity is unknown.

From the RT-PCR reads, TCRdb called clonotypes with MiXCR, one entry per CDR3 protein. The profile covers 450,000 to 600,000 distinct CDR3 sequences, with about 15% appearing a single time and over 2.5% taken by the ten largest. The CDR3 is made up of 12 amino acids. Trimming took 5 bases from V and 6 from J, leaving 9 bases between them. CDR1 is MNHEY and CDR2 is SVGEGT in the germline V gene. Sequenced material: CD4+ T cells sorted from PBMCs, taken 23 months after vaccination. This chain links TRBV6-2 or TRBV6-3 with TRBJ2-3, with a possible D match to TRBD1 (6 bases). The TCR was taken from a man between 50 and 70 years old who received an inactivated influenza vaccine. The CDR3 loop reads CASSRQDDTQYF. CDR3 bases: TGTGCCAGCAGTAGACAGGATGATACGCAGTATTTT.